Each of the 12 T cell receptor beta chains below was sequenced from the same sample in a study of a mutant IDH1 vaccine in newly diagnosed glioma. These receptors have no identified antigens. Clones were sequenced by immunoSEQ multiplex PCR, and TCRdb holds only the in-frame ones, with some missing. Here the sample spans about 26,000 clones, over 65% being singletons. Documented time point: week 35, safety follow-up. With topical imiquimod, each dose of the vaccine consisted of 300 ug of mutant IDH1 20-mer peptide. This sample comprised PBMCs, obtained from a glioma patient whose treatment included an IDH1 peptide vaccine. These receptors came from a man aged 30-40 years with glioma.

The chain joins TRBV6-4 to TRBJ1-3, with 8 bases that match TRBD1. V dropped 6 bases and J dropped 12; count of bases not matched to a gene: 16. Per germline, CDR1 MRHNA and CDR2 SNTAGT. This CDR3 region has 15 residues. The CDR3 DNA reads TGTGCCAGCAGCCCCCCGGGACAGGACGGCGTGGTCATATATTTT. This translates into CASSPPGQDGVVIYF.

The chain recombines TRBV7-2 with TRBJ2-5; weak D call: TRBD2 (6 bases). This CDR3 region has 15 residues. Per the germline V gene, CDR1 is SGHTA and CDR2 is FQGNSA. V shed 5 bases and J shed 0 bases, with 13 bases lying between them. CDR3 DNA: TGTGCCAGCAGCGCGGGACCCCAGAACCAAGAGACCCAGTACTTC. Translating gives CASSAGPQNQETQYF. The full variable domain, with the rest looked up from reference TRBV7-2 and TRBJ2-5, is GAGVSQSPSNKVTEKGKDVELRCDPISGHTALYWYRQSLGQGLEFLIYFQGNSAPDKSGLPSDRFSAERTGGSVSTLTIQRTQQEDSAVYLCASSAGPQNQETQYFGPGTRLLVL.

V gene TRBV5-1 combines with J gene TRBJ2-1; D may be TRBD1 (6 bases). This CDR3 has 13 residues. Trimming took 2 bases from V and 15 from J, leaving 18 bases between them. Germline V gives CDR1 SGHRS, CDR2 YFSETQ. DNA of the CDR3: TGCGCCAGCAGCTTCCAAGATGGAACAGGGTGGTTCTTC. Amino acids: CASSFQDGTGWFF.

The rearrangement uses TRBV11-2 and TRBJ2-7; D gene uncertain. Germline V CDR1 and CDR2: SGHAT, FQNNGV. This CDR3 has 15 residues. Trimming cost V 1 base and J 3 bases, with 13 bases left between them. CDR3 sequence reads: CASSLGLPSRYEQYF. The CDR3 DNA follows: TGTGCCAGCAGCTTAGGGCTTCCTTCACGCTACGAGCAGTACTTC.

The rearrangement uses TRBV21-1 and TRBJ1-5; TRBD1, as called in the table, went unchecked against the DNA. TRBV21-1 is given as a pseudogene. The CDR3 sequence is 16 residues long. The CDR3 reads CASSKVTGASNQPQHF. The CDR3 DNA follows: TGTGCCAGCAGCAAAGTTACAGGGGCGAGCAATCAGCCCCAGCATTTT.

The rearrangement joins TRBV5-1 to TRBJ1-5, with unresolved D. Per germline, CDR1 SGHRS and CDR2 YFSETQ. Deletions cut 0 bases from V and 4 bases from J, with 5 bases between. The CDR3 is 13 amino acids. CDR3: CASSLEWNQPQHF. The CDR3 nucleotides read TGCGCCAGCAGCTTGGAATGGAATCAGCCCCAGCATTTT. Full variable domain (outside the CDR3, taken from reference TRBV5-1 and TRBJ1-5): KAGVTQTPRYLIKTRGQQVTLSCSPISGHRSVSWYQQTPGQGLQFLFEYFSETQRNKGNFPGRFSGRQFSNSRSEMNVSTLELGDSALYLCASSLEWNQPQHFGDGTRLSIL.

CDR3 in DNA: TGTGCCATCAGGGGGGAGGGGAACTATGGCTACACCTTC. This sequence encodes CAIRGEGNYGYTF. The chain recombines TRBV10-3 with TRBJ1-2, with TRBD1 as a possible D gene (5 bases). V was pared by 6 bases and J by 2 bases, with 10 bases between. The CDR3 runs to 13 residues. CDR1 is ENHRY, CDR2 SYGVKD, per germline.

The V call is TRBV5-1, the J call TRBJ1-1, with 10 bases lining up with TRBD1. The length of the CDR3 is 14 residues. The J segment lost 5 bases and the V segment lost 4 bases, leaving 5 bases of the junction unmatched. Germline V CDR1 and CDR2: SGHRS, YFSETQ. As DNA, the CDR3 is TGCGCCAGCAGCCCGACAGGGGGCGGAACTGAAGCTTTCTTT. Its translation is CASSPTGGGTEAFF.

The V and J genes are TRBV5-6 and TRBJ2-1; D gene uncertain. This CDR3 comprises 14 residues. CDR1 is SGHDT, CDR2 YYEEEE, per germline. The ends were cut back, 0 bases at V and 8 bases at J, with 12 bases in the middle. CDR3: CASSLASEWDEQFF. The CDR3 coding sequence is TGTGCCAGCAGCTTGGCATCCGAGTGGGATGAGCAGTTCTTC.

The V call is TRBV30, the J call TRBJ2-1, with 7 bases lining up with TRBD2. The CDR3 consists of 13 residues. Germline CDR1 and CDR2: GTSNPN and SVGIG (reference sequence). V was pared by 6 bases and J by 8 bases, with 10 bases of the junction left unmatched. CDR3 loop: CACGRVAFYEQFF. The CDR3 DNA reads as TGTGCCTGTGGGAGGGTGGCCTTCTATGAGCAGTTCTTC.

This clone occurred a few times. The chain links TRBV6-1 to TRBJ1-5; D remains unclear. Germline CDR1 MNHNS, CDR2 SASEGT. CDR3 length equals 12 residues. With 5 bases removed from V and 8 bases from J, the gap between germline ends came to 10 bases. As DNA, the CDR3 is TGTGCCAGCAGTCCTTTTCCGGAGCCCCAGCATTTT. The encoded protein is CASSPFPEPQHF.

The CDR3 sequence is CASSFDRGQEAFF. The DNA for the CDR3 is TGTGCCAGCAGCTTTGACAGGGGGCAGGAAGCTTTCTTT. The gene calls are TRBV7-8 and TRBJ1-1; 10 nucleotides align to TRBD1. CDR1 is SGHVS and CDR2 is FQNEAQ in the germline V gene. V lost 3 bases and J lost 8; bases outside the gene matches: 3. This CDR3 contains 13 residues. The whole variable domain, remainder taken from reference TRBV7-8 and TRBJ1-1, is GAGVSQSPRYKVAKRGQDVALRCDPISGHVSLFWYQQALGQGPEFLTYFQNEAQLDKSGLPSDRFFAERPEGSVSTLKIQRTQQEDSAVYLCASSFDRGQEAFFGQGTRLTVV.